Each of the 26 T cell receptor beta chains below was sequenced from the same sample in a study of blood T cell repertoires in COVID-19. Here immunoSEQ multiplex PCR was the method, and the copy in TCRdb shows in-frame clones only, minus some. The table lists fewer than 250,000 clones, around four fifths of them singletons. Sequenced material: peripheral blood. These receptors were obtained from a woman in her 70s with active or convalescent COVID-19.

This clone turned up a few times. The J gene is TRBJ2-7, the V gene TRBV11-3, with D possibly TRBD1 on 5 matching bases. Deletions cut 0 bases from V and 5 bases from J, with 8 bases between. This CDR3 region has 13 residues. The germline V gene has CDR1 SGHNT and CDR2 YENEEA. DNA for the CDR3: TGTGCCAGCAGCTTAGACAGCAGGGACGAGCAGTACTTC. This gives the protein CASSLDSRDEQYF.

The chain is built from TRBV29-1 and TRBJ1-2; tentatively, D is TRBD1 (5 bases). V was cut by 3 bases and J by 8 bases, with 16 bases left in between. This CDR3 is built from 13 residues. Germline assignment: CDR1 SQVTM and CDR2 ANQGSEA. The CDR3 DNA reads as TGCAGCGTTGACCACCCGCGACCAGGGGGCTACACCTTC. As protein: CSVDHPRPGGYTF. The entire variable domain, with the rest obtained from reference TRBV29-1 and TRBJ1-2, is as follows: SAVISQKPSRDICQRGTSLTIQCQVDSQVTMMFWYRQQPGQSLTLIATANQGSEATYESGFVIDKFPISRPNLTFSTLTVSNMSPEDSSIYLCSVDHPRPGGYTFGSGTRLTVV.

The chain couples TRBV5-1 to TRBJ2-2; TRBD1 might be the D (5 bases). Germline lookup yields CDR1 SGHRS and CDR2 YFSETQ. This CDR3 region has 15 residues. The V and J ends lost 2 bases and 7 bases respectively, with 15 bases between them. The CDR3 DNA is TGCGCCAGCAGCTTCCAGGGTTCCTTCATCGGGGAGCTGTTTTTT. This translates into CASSFQGSFIGELFF.

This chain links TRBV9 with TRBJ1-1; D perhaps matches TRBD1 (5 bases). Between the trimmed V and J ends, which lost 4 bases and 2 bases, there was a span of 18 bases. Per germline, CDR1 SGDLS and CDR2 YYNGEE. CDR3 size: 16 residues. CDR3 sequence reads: CASSPYQTAGNTEAFF. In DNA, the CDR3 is TGTGCCAGCAGCCCTTACCAGACAGCAGGCAACACTGAAGCTTTCTTT.

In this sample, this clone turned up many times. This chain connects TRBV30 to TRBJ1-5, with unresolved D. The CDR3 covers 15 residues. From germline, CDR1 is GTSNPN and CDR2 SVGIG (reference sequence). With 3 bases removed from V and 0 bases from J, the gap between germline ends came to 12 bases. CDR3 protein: CAWSALRSSNQPQHF. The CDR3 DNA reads TGTGCCTGGAGCGCCCTACGGTCTAGCAATCAGCCCCAGCATTTT.

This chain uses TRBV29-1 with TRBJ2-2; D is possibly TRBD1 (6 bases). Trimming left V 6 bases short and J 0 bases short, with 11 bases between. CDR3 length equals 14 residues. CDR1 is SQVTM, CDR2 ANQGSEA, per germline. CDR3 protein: CSVGQSANTGELFF. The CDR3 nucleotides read TGCAGCGTCGGACAGTCCGCGAACACCGGGGAGCTGTTTTTT.

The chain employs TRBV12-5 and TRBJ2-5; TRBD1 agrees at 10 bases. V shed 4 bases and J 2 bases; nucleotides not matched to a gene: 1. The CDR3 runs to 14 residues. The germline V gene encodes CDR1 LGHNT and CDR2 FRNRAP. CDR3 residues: CASGWGQGQETQYF. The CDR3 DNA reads TGTGCTAGTGGTTGGGGACAGGGGCAAGAGACCCAGTACTTC.

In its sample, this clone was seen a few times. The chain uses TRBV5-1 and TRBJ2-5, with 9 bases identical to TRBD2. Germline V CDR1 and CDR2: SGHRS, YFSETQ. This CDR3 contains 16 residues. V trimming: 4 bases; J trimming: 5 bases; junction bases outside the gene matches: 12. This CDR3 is CASSMTGSGRFETQYF. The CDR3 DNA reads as TGCGCCAGCAGCATGACAGGTAGCGGGAGATTTGAGACCCAGTACTTC.

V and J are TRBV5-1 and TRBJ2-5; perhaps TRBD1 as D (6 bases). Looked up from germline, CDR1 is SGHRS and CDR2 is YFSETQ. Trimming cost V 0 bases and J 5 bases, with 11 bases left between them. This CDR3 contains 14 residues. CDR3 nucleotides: TGCGCCAGCAGCTTGGCTGGGGGCGGCGAGACCCAGTACTTC. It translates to CASSLAGGGETQYF.

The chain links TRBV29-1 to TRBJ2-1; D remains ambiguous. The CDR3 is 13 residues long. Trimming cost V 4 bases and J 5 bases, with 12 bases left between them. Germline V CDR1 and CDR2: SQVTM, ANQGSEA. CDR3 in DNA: TGCAGCGTTGCGGTCATAGCCGACAATGAGCAGTTCTTC. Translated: CSVAVIADNEQFF.

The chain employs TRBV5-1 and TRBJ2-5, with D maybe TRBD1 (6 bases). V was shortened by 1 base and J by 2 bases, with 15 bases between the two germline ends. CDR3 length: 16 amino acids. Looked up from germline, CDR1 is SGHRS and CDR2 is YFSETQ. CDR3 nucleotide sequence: TGCGCCAGCAGCTTGCCCGTAACAGGGATACAAGAGACCCAGTACTTC. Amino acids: CASSLPVTGIQETQYF. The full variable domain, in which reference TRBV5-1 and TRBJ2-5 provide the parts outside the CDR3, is KAGVTQTPRYLIKTRGQQVTLSCSPISGHRSVSWYQQTPGQGLQFLFEYFSETQRNKGNFPGRFSGRQFSNSRSEMNVSTLELGDSALYLCASSLPVTGIQETQYFGPGTRLLVL.

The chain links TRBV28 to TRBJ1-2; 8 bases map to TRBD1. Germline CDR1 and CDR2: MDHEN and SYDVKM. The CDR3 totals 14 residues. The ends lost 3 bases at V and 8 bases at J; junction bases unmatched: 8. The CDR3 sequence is CASSLLRQGAGYTF. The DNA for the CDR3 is TGTGCCAGCAGTTTGCTTAGGCAGGGGGCGGGCTACACCTTC.

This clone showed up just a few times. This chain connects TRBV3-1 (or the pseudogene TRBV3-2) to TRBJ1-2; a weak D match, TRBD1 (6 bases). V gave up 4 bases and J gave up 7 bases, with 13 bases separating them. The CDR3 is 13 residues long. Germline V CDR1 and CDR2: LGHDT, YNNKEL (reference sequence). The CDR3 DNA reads TGTGCCAGCAGCCCGGGGACATCTGGTGGCTACACCTTC. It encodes CASSPGTSGGYTF.

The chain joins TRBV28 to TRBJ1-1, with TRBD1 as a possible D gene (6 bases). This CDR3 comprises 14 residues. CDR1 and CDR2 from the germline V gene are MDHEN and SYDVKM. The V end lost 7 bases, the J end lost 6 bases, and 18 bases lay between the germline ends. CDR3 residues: CASTLPGGVSEAFF. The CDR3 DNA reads TGTGCCAGCACCCTCCCGGGGGGCGTCTCTGAAGCTTTCTTT.

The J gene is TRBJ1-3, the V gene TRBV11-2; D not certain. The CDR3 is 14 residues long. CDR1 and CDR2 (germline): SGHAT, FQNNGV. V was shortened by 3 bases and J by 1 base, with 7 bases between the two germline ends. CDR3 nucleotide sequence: TGTGCCAGCAGCTTGTACGAGTCTGGAAACACCATATATTTT. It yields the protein CASSLYESGNTIYF. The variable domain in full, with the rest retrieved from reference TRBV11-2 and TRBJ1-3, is EAGVAQSPRYKIIEKRQSVAFWCNPISGHATLYWYQQILGQGPKLLIQFQNNGVVDDSQLPKDRFSAERLKGVDSTLKIQPAKLEDSAVYLCASSLYESGNTIYFGEGSWLTVV.

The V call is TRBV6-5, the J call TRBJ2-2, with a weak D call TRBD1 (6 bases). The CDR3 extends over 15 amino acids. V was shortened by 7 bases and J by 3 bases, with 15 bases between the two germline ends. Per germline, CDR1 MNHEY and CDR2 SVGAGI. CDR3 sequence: CASIFRGGDTGELFF. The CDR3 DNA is TGTGCCAGCATTTTCAGGGGCGGTGACACCGGGGAGCTGTTTTTT.

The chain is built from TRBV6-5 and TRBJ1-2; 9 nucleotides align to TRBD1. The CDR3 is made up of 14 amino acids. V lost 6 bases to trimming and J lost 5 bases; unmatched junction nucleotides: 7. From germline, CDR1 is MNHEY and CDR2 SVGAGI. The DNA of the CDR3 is TGTGCCAGCAGCCTGGGACAGGGTGCTTATGGCTACACCTTC. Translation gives CASSLGQGAYGYTF.

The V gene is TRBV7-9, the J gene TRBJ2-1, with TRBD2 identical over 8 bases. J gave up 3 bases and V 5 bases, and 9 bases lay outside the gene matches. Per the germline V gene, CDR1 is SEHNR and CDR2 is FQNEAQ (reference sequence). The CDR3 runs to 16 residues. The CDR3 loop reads CASSARGAGGYNEQFF. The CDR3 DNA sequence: TGTGCCAGCAGCGCCCGGGGCGCGGGAGGCTACAATGAGCAGTTCTTC.

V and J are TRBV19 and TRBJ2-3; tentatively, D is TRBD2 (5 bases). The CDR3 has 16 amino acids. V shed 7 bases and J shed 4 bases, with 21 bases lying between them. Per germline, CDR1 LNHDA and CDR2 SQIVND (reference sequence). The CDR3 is CASTSGGPLWADTQYF. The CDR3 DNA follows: TGTGCCAGTACCTCAGGAGGCCCTCTCTGGGCAGATACGCAGTATTTT.

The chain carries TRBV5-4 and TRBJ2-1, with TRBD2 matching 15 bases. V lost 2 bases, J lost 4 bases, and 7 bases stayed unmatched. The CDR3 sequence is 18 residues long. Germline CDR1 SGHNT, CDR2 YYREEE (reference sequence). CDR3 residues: CASSFPGTSGGLYNEQFF. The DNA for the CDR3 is TGTGCCAGCAGCTTTCCCGGGACTAGCGGGGGGTTATACAATGAGCAGTTCTTC.

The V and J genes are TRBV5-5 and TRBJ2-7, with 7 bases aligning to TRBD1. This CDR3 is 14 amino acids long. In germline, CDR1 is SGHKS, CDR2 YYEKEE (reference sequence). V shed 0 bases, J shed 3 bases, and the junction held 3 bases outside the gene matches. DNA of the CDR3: TGTGCCAGCAGCTTGGAGGGACAGCTCTACGAGCAGTACTTC. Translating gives CASSLEGQLYEQYF.

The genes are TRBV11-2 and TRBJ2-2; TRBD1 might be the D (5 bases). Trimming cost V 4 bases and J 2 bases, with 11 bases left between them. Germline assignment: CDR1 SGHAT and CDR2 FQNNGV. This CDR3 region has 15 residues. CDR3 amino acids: CASSSRQGNTGELFF. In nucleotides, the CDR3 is TGTGCCAGCAGCTCCCGGCAGGGTAACACCGGGGAGCTGTTTTTT.

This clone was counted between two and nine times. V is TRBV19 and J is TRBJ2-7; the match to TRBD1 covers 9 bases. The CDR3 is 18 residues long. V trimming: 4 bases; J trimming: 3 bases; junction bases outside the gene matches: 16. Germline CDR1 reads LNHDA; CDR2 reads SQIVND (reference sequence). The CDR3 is CASSTRHPDRGALYEQYF. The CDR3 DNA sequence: TGTGCCAGTAGTACCCGCCACCCAGACAGGGGGGCCCTCTACGAGCAGTACTTC.

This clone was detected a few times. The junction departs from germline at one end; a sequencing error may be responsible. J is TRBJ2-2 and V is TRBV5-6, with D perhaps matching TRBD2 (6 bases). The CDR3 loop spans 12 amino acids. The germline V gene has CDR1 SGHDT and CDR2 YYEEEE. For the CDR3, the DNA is TGCCCGGCGGGAAAAGGGCACCGGGAGCTGTTTTTT. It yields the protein CPAGKGHRELFF.

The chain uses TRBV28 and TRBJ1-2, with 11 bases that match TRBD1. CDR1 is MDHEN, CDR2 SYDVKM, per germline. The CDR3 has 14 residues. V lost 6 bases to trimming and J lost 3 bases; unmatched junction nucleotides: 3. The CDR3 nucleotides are TGTGCCAGCAGGGGACAGGGGGAGTACTATGGCTACACCTTC. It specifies CASRGQGEYYGYTF.

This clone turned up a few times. CDR3 sequence reads: CASSYSGGPYGYTF. CDR3 DNA: TGTGCCAGCAGTTACTCGGGAGGCCCCTATGGCTACACCTTC. The V call is TRBV6-5, the J call TRBJ1-2; D unresolved. V lost 0 bases to trimming and J lost 4 bases, with 9 bases between them. CDR1 is MNHEY and CDR2 is SVGAGI in the germline V gene. The CDR3 covers 14 residues.